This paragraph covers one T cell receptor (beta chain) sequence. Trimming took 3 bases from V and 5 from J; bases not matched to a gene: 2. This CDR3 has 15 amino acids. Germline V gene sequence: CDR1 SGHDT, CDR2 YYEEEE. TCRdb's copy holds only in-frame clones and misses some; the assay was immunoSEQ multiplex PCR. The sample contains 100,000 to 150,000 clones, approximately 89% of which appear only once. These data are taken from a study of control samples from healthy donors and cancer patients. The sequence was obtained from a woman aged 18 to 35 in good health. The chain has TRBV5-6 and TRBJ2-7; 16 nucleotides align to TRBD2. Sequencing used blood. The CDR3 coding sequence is TGTGCCAGCAGCTCGGGACTAGCGGGAGGGAACGAGCAGTACTTC. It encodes CASSSGLAGGNEQYF.